The 23 T cell receptor beta chains listed next were all sequenced from one sample in a study of blood T cell repertoires in COVID-19. Measured with immunoSEQ multiplex PCR; TCRdb has only the in-frame clones, and not every one. Among fewer than 200,000 clones, approximately 86% were seen once, and the ten largest hold about 1.2%. The sample taken for sequencing was peripheral blood. These receptors originate from a man between 60 and 75 years old who had recovered from COVID-19.

The J gene is TRBJ2-1, the V gene TRBV19; TRBD1 aligns across 8 bases. V gave up 8 bases and J gave up 7 bases; unmatched junction bases: 10. Germline V gene lookup returns CDR1 LNHDA and CDR2 SQIVND (reference sequence). This CDR3 has 14 residues. The CDR3 DNA sequence: TGTGCCAGTCAGGGGCAGGGGGCGGGAAATGAGCAGTTCTTC. Amino acids: CASQGQGAGNEQFF. Together with reference TRBV19 and TRBJ2-1, the CDR3 gives the full variable domain: DGGITQSPKYLFRKEGQNVTLSCEQNLNHDAMYWYRQDPGQGLRLIYYSQIVNDFQKGDIAEGYSVSREKKESFPLTVTSAQKNPTAFYLCASQGQGAGNEQFFGPGTRLTVL.

The chain uses TRBV7-3 and TRBJ1-1; possibly TRBD1 for D (5 bases). There are 15 residues in the CDR3. Trimming cost V 2 bases and J 0 bases, with 10 bases left between them. Per the germline V gene, CDR1 is SGHTA and CDR2 is FQGTGA. The CDR3 spells CASSLAGGMNTEAFF. The CDR3 DNA follows: TGTGCCAGCAGCTTAGCGGGGGGTATGAACACTGAAGCTTTCTTT.

The V call is TRBV7-2, the J call TRBJ2-7; TRBD2 is a possible D gene (5 bases). The CDR3 is made up of 14 amino acids. Deletions cut 1 base from V and 7 bases from J, with 14 bases between. CDR1 is SGHTA, CDR2 FQGNSA, per germline. This chain's CDR3 is CASSLDIRDVEQYF. The CDR3 region has the DNA TGTGCCAGCAGCTTAGATATCCGGGATGTGGAGCAGTACTTC.

The table lists this clone with a count of one. This sequence joins TRBV5-5 and TRBJ1-3, with 8 positions matching TRBD1. V trimming: 2 bases; J trimming: 3 bases; junction bases outside the gene matches: 4. In germline, CDR1 is SGHKS, CDR2 YYEKEE (reference sequence). The CDR3 contains 15 residues. The CDR3 protein is CASSLSGGIGNTIYF. The CDR3 coding sequence is TGTGCCAGCAGCTTATCAGGGGGCATTGGAAACACCATATATTTT.

This chain links TRBV5-1 with TRBJ1-4; D call uncertain. From germline, CDR1 is SGHRS and CDR2 YFSETQ. This CDR3 contains 13 residues. V lost 0 bases and J lost 4, with 4 bases in between. The CDR3 spells CASSLGSNEKLFF. In nucleotides, the CDR3 is TGCGCCAGCAGCTTGGGGAGTAATGAAAAACTGTTTTTT.

The chain carries TRBV6-2 or TRBV6-3 and TRBJ2-1; 9 bases are a match to TRBD2. V gave up 6 bases and J gave up 6 bases; unmatched junction bases: 21. The CDR3 length is 19 residues. The germline V gene encodes CDR1 MNHEY and CDR2 SVGEGT. The CDR3 sequence: CASSPLVVLAGTLSNEQFF. The CDR3 DNA reads as TGTGCCAGCAGCCCCCTGGTAGTTCTAGCGGGGACCTTGAGCAATGAGCAGTTCTTC.

The V and J genes are TRBV10-3 and TRBJ1-1; 11 bases line up with TRBD1. CDR1 and CDR2 from the germline V gene are ENHRY and SYGVKD. V lost 4 bases, J lost 14 bases, and 15 bases stayed unmatched. This CDR3 comprises 15 residues. DNA for the CDR3: TGTGCCATCAGTGGGGTCGCCGGACAGGGGGCTGCCGTGTTCTTT. This encodes CAISGVAGQGAAVFF.

The chain is built from TRBV4-2 and TRBJ1-1, with 9 bases identical to TRBD1. In germline, CDR1 is LGHNA, CDR2 YNFKEQ. The CDR3 has 16 residues. After removal of 2 bases from V and 0 bases from J, the junction contained 4 bases not matched to a gene. The chain's CDR3 is CASSQRTGVMNTEAFF. In DNA form, the CDR3 reads TGTGCCAGCAGCCAACGGACAGGGGTAATGAACACTGAAGCTTTCTTT.

This clone was seen more than once but under ten times. The chain is built from TRBV7-6 and TRBJ1-2, with D possibly matching TRBD1 (5 bases). The CDR3 contains 13 residues. Germline CDR1 is SGHVS and CDR2 is FNYEAQ. Between the trimmed V and J ends, which lost 4 bases and 5 bases, there was a span of 11 bases. The CDR3 spells CASSYPGGYGYTF. As DNA, the CDR3 is TGTGCCAGCAGCTATCCGGGGGGATATGGCTACACCTTC.

The chain has TRBV6-1 and TRBJ1-1, with TRBD1 as a possible D gene (5 bases). Trimming took off 3 bases at V and 6 bases at J, with 11 bases between the two ends. The CDR3 has 13 residues. Germline V gives CDR1 MNHNS, CDR2 SASEGT. The CDR3 spells CASSEQGLSEAFF. As DNA, the CDR3 is TGTGCCAGCAGTGAGCAGGGTCTCTCTGAAGCTTTCTTT.

This clone occurred once. V usage is TRBV19 and J usage is TRBJ2-2, with D uncertain. Trimming left V 5 bases short and J 1 base short, with 14 bases between. This CDR3 has 16 residues. Per the germline V gene, CDR1 is LNHDA and CDR2 is SQIVND (reference sequence). CDR3 coding DNA: TGTGCCAGTAGTTATACTTTCGAAGAGAACACCGGGGAGCTGTTTTTT. It codes for CASSYTFEENTGELFF.

The chain links TRBV7-2 to TRBJ1-6, with TRBD1 identical over 7 bases. Germline values: CDR1 SGHTA, CDR2 FQGNSA. The CDR3 is 13 amino acids. Trimming at V came to 5 bases and at J to 8 bases, leaving 3 bases not matched to a gene. Here the CDR3 reads CASSITGDSPLHF. The CDR3 bases are TGTGCCAGCAGCATTACAGGGGATTCACCCCTCCACTTT.

This sequence joins TRBV7-8 and TRBJ2-7; 7 positions agree with TRBD1. Germline CDR1 and CDR2: SGHVS and FQNEAQ. Trimming cost V 1 base and J 2 bases; bases outside gene matches: 2. This CDR3 comprises 14 residues. The CDR3 reads CASSLGTGAYEQYF. The CDR3 coding sequence is TGTGCCAGCAGCTTAGGGACAGGAGCCTACGAGCAGTACTTC.

The V call is TRBV7-9, the J call TRBJ1-4; D may be TRBD1 (5 bases). Germline CDR1 and CDR2: SEHNR and FQNEAQ (reference sequence). The CDR3 extends over 12 amino acids. The ends were cut back, 7 bases at V and 4 bases at J, with 7 bases in the middle. The CDR3 loop reads CASTQGNEKLFF. The CDR3 DNA follows: TGTGCCAGCACGCAGGGTAATGAAAAACTGTTTTTT.

This sequence joins TRBV10-3 and TRBJ2-7; 9 bases align to TRBD1. The CDR3 consists of 15 residues. J gave up 5 bases and V 2 bases, and 7 bases lay outside the gene matches. CDR1 and CDR2 from the germline V gene are ENHRY and SYGVKD. DNA of the CDR3: TGTGCCATCAGTGAGGGGGGACAGGGTGTCGACGAGCAGTACTTC. Protein: CAISEGGQGVDEQYF.

As for this clone: The sample contains more than one DNA sequence encoding this CDR3. The rearrangement links TRBV19 to TRBJ2-1; 13 bases fit TRBD2. Trimming at V came to 4 bases and at J to 4 bases, leaving 1 base not matched to a gene. The CDR3 is 15 residues long. Germline CDR1 is LNHDA and CDR2 is SQIVND (reference sequence). CDR3 coding DNA: TGTGCCAGTAGTAGGACTAGCGGGGGTTACAATGAGCAGTTCTTC. Translated: CASSRTSGGYNEQFF.

The chain couples TRBV9 to TRBJ1-3; D is unclear. Between the trimmed V and J ends, which lost 3 bases and 4 bases, there was a span of 11 bases. This CDR3 has 14 amino acids. In germline, CDR1 is SGDLS, CDR2 YYNGEE. The CDR3 region is CASSAEGGGNTIYF. CDR3 DNA: TGTGCCAGCAGCGCCGAGGGAGGGGGAAACACCATATATTTT.

This chain joins TRBV5-4 and TRBJ2-7; 8 positions match TRBD1. V trimming: 0 bases; J trimming: 0 bases; junction bases outside the gene matches: 5. This CDR3 has 16 amino acids. Germline V CDR1 and CDR2: SGHNT, YYREEE (reference sequence). Here the CDR3 reads CASSLGAGGDSYEQYF. CDR3 DNA: TGTGCCAGCAGCTTGGGGGCAGGGGGCGACTCCTACGAGCAGTACTTC.

This clone was recorded only once. The rearrangement uses TRBV27 and TRBJ1-5; D remains ambiguous. CDR1 and CDR2 from the germline V gene are MNHEY and SMNVEV (reference sequence). The germline V and J ends were trimmed by 3 bases and 3 bases, with 12 bases remaining between them. This CDR3 comprises 15 residues. In DNA, the CDR3 is TGTGCCAGCAGTTTGTCACGACAAAACAATCAGCCCCAGCATTTT. Translated, it gives CASSLSRQNNQPQHF.

This chain joins TRBV16 and TRBJ2-1; TRBD2 might be the D (6 bases). This CDR3 contains 16 residues. The V gene lost 0 bases and the J gene lost 4 bases, with 13 bases spanning the gap. Per germline, CDR1 KGHSY and CDR2 FQNENV. CDR3 DNA: TGTGCCAGCAGCCAATCGAAGAGGGGACTGTACAATGAGCAGTTCTTC. Translated, it gives CASSQSKRGLYNEQFF.

The chain has TRBV7-2 and TRBJ1-1; D gene uncertain. Looked up from germline, CDR1 is SGHTA and CDR2 is FQGNSA. This CDR3 is built from 14 residues. Trimming took off 1 base at V and 1 base at J, with 7 bases between the two ends. Here the CDR3 DNA reads TGTGCCAGCAGCTTAGTCCTGGCGAACACTGAAGCTTTCTTT. This encodes CASSLVLANTEAFF. Together with reference TRBV7-2 and TRBJ1-1, the CDR3 gives the full variable domain: GAGVSQSPSNKVTEKGKDVELRCDPISGHTALYWYRQSLGQGLEFLIYFQGNSAPDKSGLPSDRFSAERTGGSVSTLTIQRTQQEDSAVYLCASSLVLANTEAFFGQGTRLTVV.

The chain is built from TRBV3-1 (or the pseudogene TRBV3-2) and TRBJ1-1; D is ambiguous. This CDR3 has 15 amino acids. Germline V CDR1 and CDR2: LGHDT, YNNKEL (reference sequence). V gave up 1 base and J gave up 1 base, with 10 bases separating them. The DNA for the CDR3 is TGTGCCAGCAGCCAAGCCGGGAGAACGAACACTGAAGCTTTCTTT. This sequence encodes CASSQAGRTNTEAFF.

The chain carries TRBV4-2 and TRBJ1-3; 7 nucleotides line up with TRBD1. The CDR3 runs to 14 residues. V was pared by 4 bases and J by 4 bases, with 4 bases of the junction left unmatched. CDR1 and CDR2 from the germline V gene are LGHNA and YNFKEQ. The CDR3 loop is CASSRGTAGNTIYF. DNA of the CDR3: TGTGCCAGCAGCCGAGGGACAGCAGGAAACACCATATATTTT.